This T cell receptor beta chain was obtained from a study of T cell responses to AZD1222 COVID-19 vaccine. Trimming took off 4 bases at V and 2 bases at J, with 14 bases between the two ends. Germline assignment: CDR1 LGHNA and CDR2 YNFKEQ. The CDR3 covers 16 residues. Sequencing used immunoSEQ multiplex PCR; TCRdb keeps in-frame clones, though not all of them. This sample has 250,000 to 300,000 clones, with 94% found just once. The sample consisted of peripheral blood, taken 28 days after the second AZD1222 dose. The chain recombines TRBV4-2 with TRBJ2-2, with D tentatively TRBD1 or TRBD2 (5 bases each). The TCR was taken from an adult who received the AZD1222 COVID-19 vaccine. The CDR3, as DNA: TGTGCCAGCAGCCCAGCCGGGACGAGCAACACCGGGGAGCTGTTTTTT. Amino acid sequence: CASSPAGTSNTGELFF.